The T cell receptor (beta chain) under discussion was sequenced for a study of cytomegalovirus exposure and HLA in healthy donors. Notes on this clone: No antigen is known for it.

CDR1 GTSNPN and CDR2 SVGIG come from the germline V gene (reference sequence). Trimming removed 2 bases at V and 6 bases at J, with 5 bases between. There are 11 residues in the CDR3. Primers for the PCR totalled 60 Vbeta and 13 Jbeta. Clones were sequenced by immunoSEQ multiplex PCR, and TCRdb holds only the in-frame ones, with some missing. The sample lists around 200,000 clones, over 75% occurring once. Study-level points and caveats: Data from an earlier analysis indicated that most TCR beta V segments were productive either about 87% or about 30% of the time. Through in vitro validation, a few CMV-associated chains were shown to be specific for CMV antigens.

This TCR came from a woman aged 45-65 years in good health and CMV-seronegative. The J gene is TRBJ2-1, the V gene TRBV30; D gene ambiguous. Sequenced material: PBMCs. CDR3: CAWSPLNEQFF. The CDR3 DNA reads TGTGCCTGGAGTCCCCTCAATGAGCAGTTCTTC.